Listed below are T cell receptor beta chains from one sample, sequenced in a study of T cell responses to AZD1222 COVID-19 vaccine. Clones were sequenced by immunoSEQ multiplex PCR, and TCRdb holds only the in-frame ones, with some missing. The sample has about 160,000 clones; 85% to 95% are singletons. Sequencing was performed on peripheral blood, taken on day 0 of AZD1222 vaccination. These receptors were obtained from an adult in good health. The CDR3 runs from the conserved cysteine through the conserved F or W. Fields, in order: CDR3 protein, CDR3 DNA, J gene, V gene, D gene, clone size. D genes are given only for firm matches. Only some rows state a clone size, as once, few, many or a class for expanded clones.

CASSAGQGTTGYTF | TGCGCCAGCAGCGCCGGACAGGGGACGACCGGCTACACCTTC | TRBJ1-2 | TRBV5-1 | TRBD1 | .
CASSLGGGHEKLFF | TGTGCCAGCAGCTTAGGAGGGGGCCATGAAAAACTGTTTTTT | TRBJ1-4 | TRBV11-2 | TRBD1 | once
CASSPTAVYGYTF | TGTGCCAGCTCACCGACCGCCGTCTATGGCTACACCTTC | TRBJ1-2 | TRBV18 | . | .
CASSGQAMNTEAFF | TGTGCCAGCAGTGGTCAAGCAATGAACACTGAAGCTTTCTTT | TRBJ1-1 | TRBV2 | . | .
CASSSQAGYQPQHF | TGTGCCAGCAGCTCACAGGCAGGGTATCAGCCCCAGCATTTT | TRBJ1-5 | TRBV7-2 | . | .
CASSRPGLDQPQHF | TGTGCCAGCAGTCGCCCGGGTCTCGATCAGCCCCAGCATTTT | TRBJ1-5 | TRBV27 | . | .
CSASVNTEAFF | TGCAGTGCTAGTGTGAACACTGAAGCTTTCTTT | TRBJ1-1 | TRBV20-1 | . | .
CAWGQEETQYF | TGTGCCTGGGGACAGGAAGAGACCCAGTACTTC | TRBJ2-5 | TRBV30 | TRBD1 | .
CSVGPLLSYNEQFF | TGCAGCGTTGGCCCTCTTCTGTCCTACAATGAGCAGTTCTTC | TRBJ2-1 | TRBV29-1 | . | once
CSVDAGFYTDTQYF | TGCAGCGTTGACGCAGGTTTTTACACAGATACGCAGTATTTT | TRBJ2-3 | TRBV29-1 | . | .
CASSLLVGRGETQYF | TGTGCCAGCAGCTTATTGGTCGGGAGGGGGGAGACCCAGTACTTC | TRBJ2-5 | TRBV7-8 | TRBD2 | .
CASSTGQETGNTIYF | TGTGCCAGTAGTACCGGACAGGAGACTGGAAACACCATATATTTT | TRBJ1-3 | TRBV19 | TRBD1 | .
CASSPMGTPRQGGPEAFF | TGTGCCAGCAGTCCTATGGGGACCCCTCGGCAGGGAGGGCCTGAAGCTTTCTTT | TRBJ1-1 | TRBV27 | . | .
CASSELGGLYNEQFF | TGTGCCAGCAGTGAACTTGGCGGGTTATACAATGAGCAGTTCTTC | TRBJ2-1 | TRBV6-1 | . | .
CASRKGGGADEQFF | TGTGCCAGCCGGAAAGGCGGGGGGGCCGATGAGCAGTTCTTC | TRBJ2-1 | TRBV5-4 | TRBD2 | .
CASSLSMGGASGELFF | TGTGCCAGCAGTTTATCTATGGGGGGGGCCTCCGGGGAGCTGTTTTTT | TRBJ2-2 | TRBV27 | . | .
CASSQPPLNTEAFF | TGTGCCAGCAGCCAACCCCCCCTGAACACTGAAGCTTTCTTT | TRBJ1-1 | TRBV14 | . | .
CASSLIASVYNEQFF | TGTGCCAGCAGTTTAATCGCTAGTGTCTACAATGAGCAGTTCTTC | TRBJ2-1 | TRBV27 | . | .
CASRKDRNTGELFF | TGTGCCAGCAGGAAAGACAGAAACACCGGGGAGCTGTTTTTT | TRBJ2-2 | TRBV2 | . | .
CASIPPGGGEQFF | TGTGCCAGTATCCCCCCCGGGGGCGGTGAGCAGTTCTTC | TRBJ2-1 | TRBV19 | . | .
CASTLGAYATNEKLFF | TGTGCCAGTACCTTGGGGGCCTATGCAACTAATGAAAAACTGTTTTTT | TRBJ1-4 | TRBV19 | . | .
CASSQDMIFETQYF | TGTGCCAGCAGCCAAGATATGATATTCGAGACCCAGTACTTC | TRBJ2-5 | TRBV4-2 | . | .
CASSVAGTSDTDTQYF | TGTGCCAGCAGCGTCGCCGGGACTAGCGATACAGATACGCAGTATTTT | TRBJ2-3 | TRBV9 | TRBD2 | .
CASSLQGYGYTF | TGTGCCAGCAGTCTACAGGGGTATGGCTACACCTTC | TRBJ1-2 | TRBV28 | TRBD1 | .
CASSHDRVGQPQHF | TGTGCCAGCAGTCACGACAGGGTTGGACAGCCCCAGCATTTT | TRBJ1-5 | TRBV28 | TRBD1 | once
CASTLGPGNTIYF | TGTGCCAGCACCCTAGGGCCTGGAAACACCATATATTTT | TRBJ1-3 | TRBV12-3/TRBV12-4 | . | .
CASSSTARGRQPQHF | TGTGCCAGCAGTTCCACGGCCAGGGGCAGGCAGCCCCAGCATTTT | TRBJ1-5 | TRBV6-2/TRBV6-3 | . | .
CASSLGQGYGYTF | TGTGCCAGCAGTCTCGGACAGGGCTATGGCTACACCTTC | TRBJ1-2 | TRBV27 | TRBD1 | .
CASSIGTSFYNEQFF | TGTGCCAGCAGCATCGGGACTAGCTTCTACAATGAGCAGTTCTTC | TRBJ2-1 | TRBV7-2 | TRBD2 | once
CATSRVRSGYGYTF | TGTGCCACCAGCAGAGTACGAAGTGGCTATGGCTACACCTTC | TRBJ1-2 | TRBV15 | . | .
CASSLPIWGRRETSSYNEQFF | TGTGCCAGCAGCTTACCCATCTGGGGTCGGCGAGAGACCAGCTCCTACAATGAGCAGTTCTTC | TRBJ2-1 | TRBV7-3 | . | .